Listed here is a single TCR beta chain. Measured with immunoSEQ multiplex PCR; TCRdb has only the in-frame clones, and not every one. The sample records about 80,000 clones, around 69% being singletons. This record comes from a study of blood T cell repertoires in COVID-19. The CDR3 is made up of 13 amino acids. Trimming shortened V by 6 bases and J by 9 bases, and 15 bases separated the two germline ends. Germline V gene lookup returns CDR1 MNHEY and CDR2 SVGAGI. The origin of this receptor is a man aged 65 to 79 with active or convalescent COVID-19. Sequences were obtained from peripheral blood. The rearrangement links TRBV6-5 to TRBJ2-1, with TRBD2 as a possible D gene (7 bases). The CDR3 protein is CASREGGRGEQFF. The CDR3 DNA follows: TGTGCCAGCAGAGAGGGGGGGCGGGGTGAGCAGTTCTTC.